The 17 T cell receptor beta chains below all came from one sample that was sequenced in a study of shared clonotypes between healthy human individuals. Clones were sequenced by immunoSEQ multiplex PCR, and TCRdb holds only the in-frame ones, with some missing. The sample includes roughly 2.6 million clones, around nine tenths of them seen just once. Source material: naive CD4+ T cells sorted from blood. The subset: CD45RA+ positively selected. The receptor source for this set is a man between 18 and 29 years old in good health.

On this clone: This sample also contains other DNA sequences that code for the same CDR3. The chain couples TRBV30 to TRBJ2-6; D call uncertain. The CDR3 covers 15 residues. V lost 0 bases and J 0 bases, leaving 6 bases between the germline ends. The V gene's germline CDR1 is GTSNPN and CDR2 SVGIG (reference sequence). CDR3 bases: TGTGCCTGGAGTGTAAGGGTCTCTGGGGCCAACGTCCTGACTTTC. Translation gives CAWSVRVSGANVLTF.

V gene TRBV7-3 combines with J gene TRBJ2-1; 12 nucleotides agree with TRBD2. Looked up from germline, CDR1 is SGHTA and CDR2 is FQGTGA. CDR3 length equals 15 residues. V was clipped by 5 bases and J by 5 bases; unmatched bases: 4. In nucleotides, the CDR3 is TGTGCCAGCAGCGTTCTAGCGGGGGGGAACAATGAGCAGTTCTTC. Translated: CASSVLAGGNNEQFF.

V and J are TRBV5-1 and TRBJ2-1; perhaps D is TRBD1 or TRBD2 (6 bases each). This CDR3 spans 16 amino acids. V lost 7 bases, J lost 0 bases, and 17 bases lay in between. Germline V CDR1 and CDR2: SGHRS, YFSETQ. The CDR3 reads CASRIGGRSSYNEQFF. CDR3 nucleotide sequence: TGCGCCAGCCGGATAGGGGGGAGGAGCTCCTACAATGAGCAGTTCTTC.

The chain joins TRBV13 to TRBJ2-7, with 12 positions matching TRBD2. Trimming removed 4 bases from V and 6 bases from J; junction bases left unmatched: 10. Germline CDR1 PRHDT, CDR2 FYEKMQ (reference sequence). CDR3 size: 16 residues. The CDR3 DNA sequence: TGTGCCAGCAGCTCACCGCTAGCGGGAGGGCCCCCCGAGCAGTACTTC. This codes for CASSSPLAGGPPEQYF.

The chain has TRBV11-2 and TRBJ2-1; TRBD1 agrees at 8 bases. This CDR3 is 16 amino acids long. Germline trimming cut 5 bases from V and 10 bases from J; bases unmatched to any gene: 16. CDR1 is SGHAT, CDR2 FQNNGV, per germline. CDR3 in amino acids: CASSRAGGSGGGEQFF. The CDR3, as DNA: TGTGCCAGCAGCCGAGCAGGGGGCTCCGGAGGTGGGGAGCAGTTCTTC.

The chain recombines TRBV6-5 with TRBJ2-2; unclear D gene. Trimming took off 5 bases at V and 6 bases at J, with 10 bases between the two ends. Germline V gene sequence: CDR1 MNHEY, CDR2 SVGAGI. The CDR3 is 13 residues long. The CDR3 loop is CASSPFSAGELFF. The CDR3 DNA is TGTGCCAGCAGTCCTTTTTCGGCCGGGGAGCTGTTTTTT.

The V call is TRBV5-1, the J call TRBJ2-5, with 14 bases identical to TRBD2. V lost 4 bases to trimming and J lost 5 bases; unmatched junction nucleotides: 7. Germline lookup yields CDR1 SGHRS and CDR2 YFSETQ. This CDR3 has 16 amino acids. CDR3 sequence reads: CASSKQGLAGGETQYF. For the CDR3, the DNA is TGCGCCAGCAGCAAACAAGGACTAGCGGGGGGCGAGACCCAGTACTTC.

The J gene is TRBJ1-1, the V gene TRBV7-2, with 9 bases lining up with TRBD1. V lost 2 bases, J lost 9 bases, and 4 bases stayed unmatched. The CDR3 runs 13 residues. Germline CDR1 SGHTA, CDR2 FQGNSA. The CDR3 loop reads CASSLSGQGKAFF. In DNA, the CDR3 is TGTGCCAGCAGCTTATCGGGACAGGGCAAAGCTTTCTTT.

J is TRBJ2-7 and V is TRBV2; no reliable D call. CDR3 length: 11 amino acids. V was pared by 7 bases and J by 4 bases, with 8 bases between. The germline gives CDR1 SNHLY, CDR2 FYNNEI. The CDR3 region has the DNA TGTGCCAGCACCGTGTTTTACGAGCAGTACTTC. It codes for CASTVFYEQYF. The variable domain in full, completed from reference TRBV2 and TRBJ2-7, reads EPEVTQTPSHQVTQMGQEVILRCVPISNHLYFYWYRQILGQKVEFLVSFYNNEISEKSEIFDDQFSVERPDGSNFTLKIRSTKLEDSAMYFCASTVFYEQYFGPGTRLTVT.

The rearrangement uses TRBV5-1 and TRBJ2-3; 7 bases fit TRBD1. The CDR3 loop spans 14 amino acids. V shed 2 bases, J shed 5 bases, and the junction held 5 bases outside the gene matches. The germline V gene encodes CDR1 SGHRS and CDR2 YFSETQ. CDR3 DNA: TGCGCCAGCAGCTTAGGACAGGTAGAAGATACGCAGTATTTT. Its protein is CASSLGQVEDTQYF.

This chain uses TRBV23-1 with TRBJ2-3; 8 nucleotides line up with TRBD1. TRBV23-1 is designated an ORF whose function remains uncertain. CDR3 length: 16 residues. J lost 0 bases, V lost 3 bases, and 5 bases had no gene match. The CDR3: CASSHGTGISTDTQYF. CDR3 bases: TGCGCCAGCAGTCACGGGACAGGAATTAGCACAGATACGCAGTATTTT.

The gene calls are TRBV19 and TRBJ2-3, with D tentatively TRBD2 (7 bases). Trimming stripped 8 bases from V and 2 bases from J, with 17 bases between. CDR1 is LNHDA and CDR2 is SQIVND in the germline V gene (reference sequence). The CDR3 length is 15 residues. The CDR3 sequence is CASYTGRGDTDTQYF. CDR3 sequence (DNA): TGTGCCAGTTATACAGGGAGGGGGGACACAGATACGCAGTATTTT.

V is TRBV10-1 and J is TRBJ2-7; 7 nucleotides match TRBD1. CDR3 size: 15 residues. The ends lost 3 bases at V and 4 bases at J; junction bases unmatched: 9. Germline assignment: CDR1 WNHNN and CDR2 SYGVQD (reference sequence). DNA of the CDR3: TGCGCCAGCAGTGACCCCGGAACAGGGGCTTACGAGCAGTACTTC. It specifies CASSDPGTGAYEQYF.

V and J are TRBV6-5 and TRBJ1-1; no firm D call. The V end lost 5 bases, the J end lost 1 base, and 8 bases lay between the germline ends. This CDR3 has 13 amino acids. Per the germline V gene, CDR1 is MNHEY and CDR2 is SVGAGI. The CDR3 region is CASSRAGNTEAFF. CDR3 bases: TGTGCCAGCAGTCGAGCCGGGAACACTGAAGCTTTCTTT.

J is TRBJ2-5 and V is TRBV5-4; the D is unclear. The CDR3 sequence is 15 residues long. Trimming took 1 base from V and 3 from J, leaving 13 bases between them. The germline V gene encodes CDR1 SGHNT and CDR2 YYREEE (reference sequence). The CDR3 sequence: CASSLSGSSKETQYF. CDR3 coding DNA: TGTGCCAGCAGCTTGTCGGGTTCCTCCAAAGAGACCCAGTACTTC.

This clone was picked up a small number of times. Other DNA sequences from this sample encode an identical CDR3 as well. This chain connects TRBV5-1 to TRBJ1-1; D remains ambiguous. From germline, CDR1 is SGHRS and CDR2 YFSETQ. Trimming left V 2 bases short and J 1 base short, with 6 bases between. This CDR3 spans 13 amino acids. In DNA form, the CDR3 reads TGCGCCAGCAGCTTAGGAGGGAACACTGAAGCTTTCTTT. This encodes CASSLGGNTEAFF.

This chain links TRBV14 with TRBJ2-2; D unresolved. The CDR3 totals 16 residues. Germline-derived CDR1 and CDR2 are SGHDN and FVKESK. V dropped 4 bases and J dropped 2 bases, with 14 bases sitting between them. CDR3: CASSRHGGVNTGELFF. The CDR3, as DNA: TGTGCCAGCAGCCGCCATGGTGGAGTTAACACCGGGGAGCTGTTTTTT.